The 23 T cell receptor beta chains below were found in one sample sequenced in a study of OX40 agonist ivuxolimab in advanced cancers. Here immunoSEQ multiplex PCR was the method, and the copy in TCRdb shows in-frame clones only, minus some. The profile covers approximately 39,000 clones, with roughly nine tenths appearing a single time and approximately 46% taken by the ten largest. The specimen comprised CD4+ or CD8+ T cells sorted from blood, sampled in a trial of the OX40 agonist ivuxolimab. The source is an adult with an advanced solid tumor such as melanoma, head and neck, liver or kidney cancer.

The chain joins TRBV5-6 to TRBJ2-7, with D perhaps TRBD1 (6 bases). Germline CDR1 is SGHDT and CDR2 is YYEEEE. The CDR3 runs to 13 residues. Trimming removed 3 bases at V and 0 bases at J, with 7 bases between. CDR3 coding DNA: TGTGCCAGCAGCTCACAGGGCTCCTACGAGCAGTACTTC. It translates to CASSSQGSYEQYF.

This clone was detected only once. The chain joins TRBV30 to TRBJ2-6, with TRBD2 as a possible D gene (5 bases). The CDR3 is made up of 16 amino acids. Germline CDR1 reads GTSNPN; CDR2 reads SVGIG (reference sequence). V dropped 3 bases and J dropped 1 base, with 13 bases sitting between them. CDR3 in DNA: TGTGCCTGGAGCCCTCTTACGGGGTCTGGGGCCAACGTCCTGACTTTC. This gives the protein CAWSPLTGSGANVLTF.

The rearrangement joins TRBV4-1 to TRBJ2-7; TRBD1 agrees at 7 bases. The CDR3 consists of 17 residues. V was pared by 0 bases and J by 4 bases, with 12 bases of the junction left unmatched. CDR1 MGHRA and CDR2 YSYEKL come from the germline V gene. In DNA, the CDR3 is TGCGCCAGCAGCCAAGATCCAGGGGGATCTGTTGATTACGAGCAGTACTTC. It translates to CASSQDPGGSVDYEQYF.

Of note for this clone: The junction does not match germline at one end; this may be a read error. This sequence joins TRBV11-2 and TRBJ2-7, with D possibly being TRBD1 or TRBD2 (6 bases each). CDR3 length: 13 amino acids. Germline V CDR1 and CDR2: SGHAT, FQNNGV. In DNA, the CDR3 is TGTGCCAGCAACTTAGGGGGGTCCTACGAGCAGTACTTC. This gives the protein CASNLGGSYEQYF.

CDR3 protein: CASSQAPDASSYEQYF. The CDR3 nucleotides are TGTGCCAGCAGCCAAGCCCCGGACGCAAGCTCCTACGAGCAGTACTTC. The genes are TRBV4-2 and TRBJ2-7; D is unresolved. The CDR3 contains 16 residues. In germline, CDR1 is LGHNA, CDR2 YNFKEQ. Trimming left V 1 base short and J 0 bases short, with 13 bases between.

The V call is TRBV5-1, the J call TRBJ2-7, with D possibly being TRBD1 (6 bases). CDR1 is SGHRS, CDR2 YFSETQ, per germline. The CDR3 sequence is 14 residues long. Trimming pared 5 bases from V and 3 bases from J, leaving 15 bases between. In nucleotides, the CDR3 is TGCGCCAGCAGTTCCGACAGGAATATCTACGAGCAGTACTTC. Translation: CASSSDRNIYEQYF.

This clone was picked up one time. This chain links TRBV7-6 with TRBJ2-7; maybe TRBD1 (7 bases). CDR3 length equals 14 residues. The germline gives CDR1 SGHVS, CDR2 FNYEAQ. The V end lost 2 bases, the J end lost 5 bases, and 13 bases lay between the germline ends. The DNA of the CDR3 is TGTGCCAGCAGCTTATCAGGGGGGAGCGACGAGCAGTACTTC. Residues: CASSLSGGSDEQYF.

The V and J genes are TRBV6-5 and TRBJ1-5; tentative D call: TRBD1 (6 bases). This CDR3 comprises 16 residues. V lost 2 bases to trimming and J lost 3 bases, with 14 bases between them. CDR1 and CDR2 (germline): MNHEY, SVGAGI. Here the CDR3 reads CASSYNLRTANQPQHF. The CDR3 coding sequence is TGTGCCAGCAGTTACAACCTCCGGACAGCCAATCAGCCCCAGCATTTT.

The V and J genes are TRBV9 and TRBJ2-2, with no clear D. The CDR3 length is 12 residues. V was shortened by 3 bases and J by 3 bases, with 3 bases between the two germline ends. Germline CDR1 is SGDLS and CDR2 is YYNGEE. Here the CDR3 reads CASSGYTGELFF. The CDR3 DNA follows: TGTGCCAGCAGCGGTTACACCGGGGAGCTGTTTTTT.

This chain connects TRBV15 to TRBJ2-5; TRBD2 agrees at 8 bases. After removal of 1 base from V and 1 base from J, the junction contained 17 bases not matched to a gene. Germline CDR1 LNHNV, CDR2 YYDKDF (reference sequence). CDR3 size: 20 residues. This CDR3 reads CATSRALGIVGGAIQETQYF. CDR3 nucleotide sequence: TGTGCCACCAGCAGAGCCCTCGGGATCGTCGGGGGGGCCATCCAAGAGACCCAGTACTTC.

The chain uses TRBV20-1 and TRBJ2-2; tentative D call: TRBD2 (6 bases). Germline V CDR1 and CDR2: DFQATT, SNEGSKA (reference sequence). The CDR3 extends over 11 amino acids. V gave up 5 bases and J gave up 6 bases, with 7 bases separating them. CDR3: CSAPGAGELFF. The CDR3 DNA is TGCAGTGCTCCGGGGGCCGGGGAGCTGTTTTTT.

The rearrangement uses TRBV7-6 and TRBJ1-1, with a tentative D call TRBD1 (5 bases). CDR3 length: 15 amino acids. Germline V gives CDR1 SGHVS, CDR2 FNYEAQ. V was cut by 1 base and J by 1 base, with 10 bases left in between. CDR3: CASSLGWGSNTEAFF. The CDR3 nucleotides read TGTGCCAGCAGCTTAGGGTGGGGCTCGAACACTGAAGCTTTCTTT.

V usage is TRBV6-5 and J usage is TRBJ1-4, with unresolved D. CDR3 size: 13 residues. Germline CDR1 reads MNHEY; CDR2 reads SVGAGI. The germline V and J ends were trimmed by 6 bases and 6 bases, with 11 bases remaining between them. The CDR3 sequence: CASSPSKYEKLFF. The CDR3 nucleotides are TGTGCCAGCAGCCCGAGTAAATATGAAAAACTGTTTTTT.

The gene calls are TRBV6-5 and TRBJ2-2; D unresolved. Trimming took off 5 bases at V and 5 bases at J, with 9 bases between the two ends. Germline values: CDR1 MNHEY, CDR2 SVGAGI. This CDR3 has 13 residues. The CDR3 here is CASSLTRTGELFF. Here the CDR3 DNA reads TGTGCCAGCAGTCTGACAAGGACCGGGGAGCTGTTTTTT.

This clone was counted once. The chain uses TRBV4-1 and TRBJ2-2, with TRBD1 matching 8 bases. Trimming at V came to 3 bases and at J to 1 base, leaving 4 bases not matched to a gene. CDR1 is MGHRA, CDR2 YSYEKL, per germline. The CDR3 contains 16 residues. CDR3 nucleotides: TGCGCCAGCAGCCATTTCGGGACAGGGAACACCGGGGAGCTGTTTTTT. It is translated as CASSHFGTGNTGELFF.

V usage is TRBV6-1 and J usage is TRBJ2-7; D call uncertain. Germline CDR1 is MNHNS and CDR2 is SASEGT. Trimming took off 2 bases at V and 6 bases at J, with 11 bases between the two ends. The CDR3 extends over 13 amino acids. The CDR3 bases are TGTGCCAGCAGTGAAATGGTCAGTCGCGAGCAGTACTTC. Encoded protein: CASSEMVSREQYF.

The V call is TRBV7-9, the J call TRBJ2-1; weak D call: TRBD1 (6 bases). Germline V lookup: CDR1 SEHNR, CDR2 FQNEAQ (reference sequence). The CDR3 totals 15 residues. Trimming removed 2 bases at V and 3 bases at J, with 11 bases between. The CDR3 nucleotides are TGTGCCAGCAGCTTAAGACAGGCTTTCTACAATGAGCAGTTCTTC. Translated: CASSLRQAFYNEQFF.

V usage is TRBV5-1 and J usage is TRBJ2-1; 9 bases align to TRBD2. This CDR3 comprises 17 residues. CDR1 SGHRS and CDR2 YFSETQ come from the germline V gene. Trimming took 4 bases from V and 4 from J; bases not matched to a gene: 12. The CDR3: CASSPEPGTSYYNEQFF. The CDR3 bases are TGCGCCAGCAGCCCCGAACCCGGGACTAGCTATTACAATGAGCAGTTCTTC.

The chain is built from TRBV11-3 and TRBJ2-1; D is possibly TRBD2 (5 bases). The V and J ends lost 1 base and 0 bases respectively, with 10 bases between them. CDR1 is SGHNT and CDR2 is YENEEA in the germline V gene. The CDR3 is 16 amino acids. The DNA for the CDR3 is TGTGCCAGCAGCTTAGCCGCGGGTAGCTCCTACAATGAGCAGTTCTTC. Its translation is CASSLAAGSSYNEQFF.

V is TRBV30 and J is TRBJ2-7; D is uncertain. CDR3 length equals 15 residues. V lost 0 bases and J 2 bases, leaving 14 bases between the germline ends. Germline loops: CDR1 GTSNPN, CDR2 SVGIG (reference sequence). The CDR3 nucleotides read TGTGCCTGGAGTGTAAGTCCCATTGGACCCTACGAGCAGTACTTC. It encodes CAWSVSPIGPYEQYF.

The chain joins TRBV7-3 to TRBJ2-1; no clear D gene. V dropped 5 bases and J dropped 4 bases, with 18 bases sitting between them. Germline CDR1 SGHTA, CDR2 FQGTGA. This CDR3 spans 16 amino acids. The DNA for the CDR3 is TGTGCCAGCAGCCCCTTACCTTGGCCCGGGTACAATGAGCAGTTCTTC. Encoded protein: CASSPLPWPGYNEQFF.

CDR3 in amino acids: CASSALAGEAEQFF. DNA of the CDR3: TGTGCCAGTAGTGCACTTGCGGGAGAAGCGGAGCAGTTCTTC. This chain links TRBV19 with TRBJ2-1; 7 bases are a match to TRBD2. The ends lost 5 bases at V and 10 bases at J; junction bases unmatched: 11. The CDR3 is 14 residues long. Germline-derived CDR1 and CDR2 are LNHDA and SQIVND (reference sequence).

The V and J genes are TRBV13 and TRBJ2-7; no definite D call. Per the germline V gene, CDR1 is PRHDT and CDR2 is FYEKMQ (reference sequence). This CDR3 region has 14 residues. The germline V and J ends were trimmed by 0 bases and 3 bases, with 9 bases remaining between them. The CDR3 nucleotides read TGTGCCAGCAGCTTAGGGGCAACAATCTACGAGCAGTACTTC. Translated, it gives CASSLGATIYEQYF.